This T cell receptor (beta chain) is from a study of T cells in Graves' hyperthyroidism and ophthalmopathy. Overall study findings and caveats: Appearing also in blood were most of the thyroid clonotypes expanded above 0.001.

Turning to this clonotype: Its specificity is not known.

Authors of the study amplified TCR beta CDR3 regions from RNA transcripts. TCR CDR3 regions were first amplified by RT-PCR with HTBI primers. MiXCR, run by TCRdb on the multiplex PCR reads, gives a single entry per CDR3 protein. The sample yields fewer than 550,000 distinct CDR3 sequences, approximately 15% seen once. Diagnoses were made from clinical symptoms, serum measures (thyroxine and TRAb), thyroid ultrasound and orbital computed tomography. Each 10 ml fresh peripheral blood draw supplied the PBMCs. The CDR3 runs 16 residues. CDR1 is KGHSY and CDR2 is FQNENV in the germline V gene. V dropped 5 bases and J dropped 1 base, with 14 bases sitting between them.

The specimen sequenced was blood. The genes are TRBV16 and TRBJ2-2, with D hard to call. The source is a young woman with Graves' hyperthyroidism. CDR3 region: CASSGITEMNTGELFF. The CDR3 coding sequence is TGTGCCAGCAGCGGAATTACAGAGATGAACACCGGGGAGCTGTTTTTT.